This entry concerns a single T cell receptor (beta chain). In the original processing: Quantification of nucleated cells was approximated via reference gene primer amplification. This table comes from immunoSEQ multiplex PCR, and its TCRdb copy is limited to in-frame clones, with some not included. V, J and clone size derive from that table, while D and trimming were established from the DNA sequence. The sample includes 200,000 to 300,000 clones, about nine tenths of them seen just once. This sample stems from a study of blood T cell repertoires in COVID-19. Study details: COVID-19 samples, acute and convalescent, were from the United States, Italy and Spain. Nucleic acid was either cDNA or gDNA, and it came from T cells, B-cell-depleted T cells, or PBMCs.

The specimen sequenced was peripheral blood. The source is a man in his 60s who had recovered from COVID-19.

The CDR3 coding sequence is TGTGCCAGCGCGGTCGAACTTAACTATGGCTACACCTTC. It encodes CASAVELNYGYTF. The rearrangement links TRBV2 to TRBJ1-2; no firm D call. This CDR3 comprises 13 residues. Between the trimmed V and J ends, which lost 8 bases and 1 base, there was a span of 11 bases. Germline V lookup: CDR1 SNHLY, CDR2 FYNNEI.